This is a list of T cell receptor beta chains from one sample in a study of radiotherapy plus CTLA-4 blockade in lung cancer. Assay used: immunoSEQ multiplex PCR; TCRdb lists only in-frame clones, some missing. This sample has roughly 88,000 clones, with around four fifths found just once. Here the sequenced sample was peripheral blood, taken from a patient treated with radiotherapy plus ipilimumab. These receptors came from a human donor with non-small cell lung cancer who had stable disease on radiotherapy plus ipilimumab. The CDR3 runs from the conserved cysteine through the conserved F or W.

v_call	cdr3_aa
TRBV2	CASRRLRSSGANVLTF
TRBV5-1	CASSLAWNTEAFF
TRBV5-1	CASGYSGRLNEQFF
TRBV4-1	CASSRGAGAGELFF
TRBV9	CASSLSWDGYTF
TRBV21-1	CASSKVGSNYGYTF
TRBV10-2	CASSGRDTQYF
TRBV6-1	CASNPTGGTEAFF
TRBV6-5	CASRLALTAYEQYF
TRBV5-1	CASSRTSGATGELFF
TRBV7-9	CASSLFDRLGGANYGYTF
TRBV6-6	CASSAVSNEKLFF
TRBV10-2	CASRGGGGSSYNEQFF
TRBV15	CATSRGQGGIDEQFF
TRBV27	CASRGGYSNQPQHF
TRBV27	CASSPLGGATDTQYF
TRBV9	CASSPRQDVNQPQHF
TRBV4-2	CASSQEGLSGFGNQPQHF
TRBV11-2	CASSQGVVRGPYEQYF